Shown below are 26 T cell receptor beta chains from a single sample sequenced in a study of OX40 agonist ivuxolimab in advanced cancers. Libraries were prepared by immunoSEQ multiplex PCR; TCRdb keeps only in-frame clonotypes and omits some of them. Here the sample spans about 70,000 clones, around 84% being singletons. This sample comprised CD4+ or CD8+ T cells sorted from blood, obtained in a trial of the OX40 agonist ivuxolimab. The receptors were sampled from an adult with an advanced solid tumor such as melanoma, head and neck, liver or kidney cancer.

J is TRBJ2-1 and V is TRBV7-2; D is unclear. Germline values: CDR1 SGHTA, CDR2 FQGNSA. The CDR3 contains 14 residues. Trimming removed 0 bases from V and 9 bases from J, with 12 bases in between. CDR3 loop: CASSLAPAKGEQFF. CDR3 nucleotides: TGTGCCAGCAGCTTAGCTCCGGCTAAGGGTGAGCAGTTCTTC.

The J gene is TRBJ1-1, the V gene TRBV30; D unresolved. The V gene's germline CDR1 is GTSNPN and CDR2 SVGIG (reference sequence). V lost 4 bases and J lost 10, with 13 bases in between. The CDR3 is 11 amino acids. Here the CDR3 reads CAWNSGAGAFF. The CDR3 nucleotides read TGTGCCTGGAATAGTGGTGCGGGAGCTTTCTTT.

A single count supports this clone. The CDR3, as DNA: TGCGCCAGCAGCTCCGACGCGGCAGCGGGGTATAATTCACCCCTCCACTTT. Amino acid sequence: CASSSDAAAGYNSPLHF. This chain links TRBV5-1 with TRBJ1-6, with D unclear. CDR3 length: 17 residues. Trimming took off 3 bases at V and 4 bases at J, with 17 bases between the two ends. Germline values: CDR1 SGHRS, CDR2 YFSETQ.

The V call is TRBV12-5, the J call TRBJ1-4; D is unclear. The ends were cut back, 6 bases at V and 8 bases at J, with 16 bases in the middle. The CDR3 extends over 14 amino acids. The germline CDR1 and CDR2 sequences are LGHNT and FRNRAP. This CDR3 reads CASGSTAVREKLFF. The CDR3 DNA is TGTGCTAGTGGCTCAACAGCGGTACGCGAAAAACTGTTTTTT.

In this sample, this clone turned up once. CDR3 coding DNA: TGTGCCAGCAGCCCGAAGGGGGCACCGGACTACGAGCAGTACTTC. It encodes CASSPKGAPDYEQYF. V gene TRBV5-6 combines with J gene TRBJ2-7; 7 nucleotides line up with TRBD1. The CDR3 loop spans 15 amino acids. CDR1 and CDR2 from the germline V gene are SGHDT and YYEEEE. The ends lost 4 bases at V and 3 bases at J; junction bases unmatched: 10.

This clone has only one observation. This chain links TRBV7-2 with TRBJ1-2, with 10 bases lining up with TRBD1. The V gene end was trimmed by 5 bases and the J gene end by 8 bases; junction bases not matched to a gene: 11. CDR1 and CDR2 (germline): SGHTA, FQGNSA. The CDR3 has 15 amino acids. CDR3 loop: CASSQRTGGSRGYTF. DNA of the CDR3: TGTGCCAGCAGCCAACGGACAGGGGGATCGAGGGGCTACACCTTC.

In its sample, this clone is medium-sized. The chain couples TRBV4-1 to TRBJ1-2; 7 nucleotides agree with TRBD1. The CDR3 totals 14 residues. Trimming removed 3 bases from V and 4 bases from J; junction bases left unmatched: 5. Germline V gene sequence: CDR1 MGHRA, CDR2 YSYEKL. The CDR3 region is CASSHLGQVYGYTF. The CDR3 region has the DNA TGCGCCAGCAGCCATCTCGGACAGGTCTATGGCTACACCTTC.

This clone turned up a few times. The CDR3 loop is CASSQDQAVEDSLFHGANVLTF. The CDR3 bases are TGCGCCAGCAGCCAAGATCAGGCGGTAGAGGACAGCCTTTTTCACGGGGCCAACGTCCTGACTTTC. The chain couples TRBV4-3 to TRBJ2-6; tentative D call: TRBD1 (6 bases). Trimming pared 0 bases from V and 4 bases from J, leaving 28 bases between. The CDR3 consists of 22 residues. Per germline, CDR1 LGHNA and CDR2 YSLEER.

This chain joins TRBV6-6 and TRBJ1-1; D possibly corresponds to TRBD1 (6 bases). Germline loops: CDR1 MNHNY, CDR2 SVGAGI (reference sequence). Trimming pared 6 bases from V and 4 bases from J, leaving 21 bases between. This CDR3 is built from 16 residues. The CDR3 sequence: CASRDEGGTRSTEAFF. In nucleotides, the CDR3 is TGTGCCAGCAGGGACGAAGGGGGAACGAGAAGCACTGAAGCTTTCTTT.

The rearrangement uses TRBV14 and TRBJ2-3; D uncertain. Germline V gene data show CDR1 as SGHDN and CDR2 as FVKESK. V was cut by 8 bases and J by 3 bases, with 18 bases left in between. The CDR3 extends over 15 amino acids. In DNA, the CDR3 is TGTGCCAGCCGACCGATCACAGAAAGGACAGATACGCAGTATTTT. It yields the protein CASRPITERTDTQYF.

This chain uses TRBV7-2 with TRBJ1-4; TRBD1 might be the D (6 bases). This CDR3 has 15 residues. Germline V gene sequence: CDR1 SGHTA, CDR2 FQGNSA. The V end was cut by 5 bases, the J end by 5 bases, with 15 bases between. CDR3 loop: CASSPRAGGNEKLFF. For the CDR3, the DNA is TGTGCCAGCAGCCCCCGTGCGGGGGGCAATGAAAAACTGTTTTTT. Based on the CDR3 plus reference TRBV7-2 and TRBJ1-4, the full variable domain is GAGVSQSPSNKVTEKGKDVELRCDPISGHTALYWYRQSLGQGLEFLIYFQGNSAPDKSGLPSDRFSAERTGGSVSTLTIQRTQQEDSAVYLCASSPRAGGNEKLFFGSGTQLSVL.

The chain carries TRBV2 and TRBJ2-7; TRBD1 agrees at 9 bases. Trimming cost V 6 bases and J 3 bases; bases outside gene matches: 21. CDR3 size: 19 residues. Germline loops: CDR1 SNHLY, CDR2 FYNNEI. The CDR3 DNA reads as TGTGCCAGCAGCAACTCTTCGGGACAGGGTGACCTCAGACACTACGAGCAGTACGTC. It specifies CASSNSSGQGDLRHYEQYV.

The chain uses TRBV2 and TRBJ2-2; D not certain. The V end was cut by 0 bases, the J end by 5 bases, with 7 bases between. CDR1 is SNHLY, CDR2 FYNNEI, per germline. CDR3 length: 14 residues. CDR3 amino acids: CASSEAQRTGELFF. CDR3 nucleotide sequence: TGTGCCAGCAGTGAAGCGCAGAGGACCGGGGAGCTGTTTTTT.

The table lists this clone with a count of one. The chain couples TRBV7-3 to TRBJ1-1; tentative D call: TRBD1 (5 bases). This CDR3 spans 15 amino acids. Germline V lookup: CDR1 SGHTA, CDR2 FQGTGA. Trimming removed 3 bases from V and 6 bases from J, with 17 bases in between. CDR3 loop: CASSFTGTPGAEAFF. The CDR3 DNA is TGTGCCAGCAGCTTCACCGGGACCCCGGGGGCTGAAGCTTTCTTT.

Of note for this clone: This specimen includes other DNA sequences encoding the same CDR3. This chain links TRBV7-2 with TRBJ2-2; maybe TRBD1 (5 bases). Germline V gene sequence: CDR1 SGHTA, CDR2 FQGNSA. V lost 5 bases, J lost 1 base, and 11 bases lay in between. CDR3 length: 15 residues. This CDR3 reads CASSLYRGNTGELFF. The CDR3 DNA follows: TGTGCCAGCAGCCTCTATAGGGGGAACACCGGGGAGCTGTTTTTT.

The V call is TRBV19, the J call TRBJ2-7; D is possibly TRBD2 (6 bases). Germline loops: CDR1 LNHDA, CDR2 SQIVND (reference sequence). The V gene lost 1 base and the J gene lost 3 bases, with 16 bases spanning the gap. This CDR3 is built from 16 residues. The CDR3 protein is CASSIVLFGGFYEQYF. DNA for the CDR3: TGTGCCAGTAGTATAGTTCTCTTCGGGGGTTTCTACGAGCAGTACTTC.

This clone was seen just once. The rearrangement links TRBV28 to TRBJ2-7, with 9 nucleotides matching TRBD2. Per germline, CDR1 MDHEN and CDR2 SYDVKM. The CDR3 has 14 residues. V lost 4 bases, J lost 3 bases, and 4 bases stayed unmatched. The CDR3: CASSSSGELYEQYF. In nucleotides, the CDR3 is TGTGCCAGCAGTTCTAGCGGGGAACTCTACGAGCAGTACTTC. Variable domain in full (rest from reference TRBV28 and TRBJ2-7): DVKVTQSSRYLVKRTGEKVFLECVQDMDHENMFWYRQDPGLGLRLIYFSYDVKMKEKGDIPEGYSVSREKKERFSLILESASTNQTSMYLCASSSSGELYEQYFGPGTRLTVT.

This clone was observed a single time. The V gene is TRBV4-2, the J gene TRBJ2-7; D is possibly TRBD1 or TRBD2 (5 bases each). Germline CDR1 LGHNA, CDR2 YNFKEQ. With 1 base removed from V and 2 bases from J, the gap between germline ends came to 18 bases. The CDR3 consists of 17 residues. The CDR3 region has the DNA TGTGCCAGCAGCCAAGGCTACGGGACCCCCCTCCCCTACGAGCAGTACTTC. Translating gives CASSQGYGTPLPYEQYF.

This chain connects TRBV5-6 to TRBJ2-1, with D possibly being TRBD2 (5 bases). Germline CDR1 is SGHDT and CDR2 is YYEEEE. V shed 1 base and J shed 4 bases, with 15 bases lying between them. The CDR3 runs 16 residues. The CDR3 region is CASSLRLLPSYNEQFF. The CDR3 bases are TGTGCCAGCAGCTTGAGACTACTACCATCTTACAATGAGCAGTTCTTC. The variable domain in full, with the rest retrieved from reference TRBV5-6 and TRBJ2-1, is DAGVTQSPTHLIKTRGQQVTLRCSPKSGHDTVSWYQQALGQGPQFIFQYYEEEERQRGNFPDRFSGHQFPNYSSELNVNALLLGDSALYLCASSLRLLPSYNEQFFGPGTRLTVL.

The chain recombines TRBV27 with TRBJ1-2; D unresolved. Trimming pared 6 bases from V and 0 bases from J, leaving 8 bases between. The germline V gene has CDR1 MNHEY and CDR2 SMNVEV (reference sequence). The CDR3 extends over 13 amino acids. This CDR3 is CASSYSPNYGYTF. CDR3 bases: TGTGCCAGCAGCTACAGCCCTAACTATGGCTACACCTTC.

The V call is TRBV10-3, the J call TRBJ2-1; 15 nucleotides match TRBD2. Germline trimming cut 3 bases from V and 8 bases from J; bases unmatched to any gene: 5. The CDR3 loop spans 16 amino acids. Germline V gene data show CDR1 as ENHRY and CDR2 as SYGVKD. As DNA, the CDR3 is TGTGCCATCAGTGACTGGACTAGCGGGGGGGCGGATGAGCAGTTCTTC. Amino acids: CAISDWTSGGADEQFF.

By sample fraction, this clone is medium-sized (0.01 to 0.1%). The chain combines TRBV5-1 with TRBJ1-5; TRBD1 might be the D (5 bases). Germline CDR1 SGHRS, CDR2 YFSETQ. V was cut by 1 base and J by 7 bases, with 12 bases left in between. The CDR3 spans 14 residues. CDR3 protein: CASSLQQGRQPQHF. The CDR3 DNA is TGCGCCAGCAGCTTGCAGCAGGGTAGGCAGCCCCAGCATTTT.

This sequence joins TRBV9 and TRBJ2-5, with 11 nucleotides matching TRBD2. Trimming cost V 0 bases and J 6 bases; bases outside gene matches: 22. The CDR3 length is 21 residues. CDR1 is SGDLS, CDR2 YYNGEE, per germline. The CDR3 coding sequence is TGTGCCAGCAGCGTAGAAGGGGTAGCGGGGGGGCCTGGGTCTCTCATGAAGACCCAGTACTTC. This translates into CASSVEGVAGGPGSLMKTQYF.

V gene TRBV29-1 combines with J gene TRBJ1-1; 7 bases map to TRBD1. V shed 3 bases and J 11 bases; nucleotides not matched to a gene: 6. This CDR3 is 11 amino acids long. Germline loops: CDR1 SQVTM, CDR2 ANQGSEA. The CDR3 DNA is TGCAGCGTTGAGAGGGGGCGAGGGGCTTTCTTT. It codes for CSVERGRGAFF.

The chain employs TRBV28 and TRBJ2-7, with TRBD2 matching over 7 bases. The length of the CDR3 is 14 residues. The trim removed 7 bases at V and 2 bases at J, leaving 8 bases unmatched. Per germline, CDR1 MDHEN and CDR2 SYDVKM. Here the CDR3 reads CASTLAEDTYEQYF. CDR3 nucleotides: TGTGCCAGCACCCTAGCGGAAGACACCTACGAGCAGTACTTC.

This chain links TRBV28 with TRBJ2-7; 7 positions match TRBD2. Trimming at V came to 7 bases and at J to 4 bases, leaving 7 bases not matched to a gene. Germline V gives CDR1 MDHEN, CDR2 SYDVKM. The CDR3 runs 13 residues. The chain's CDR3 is CASIGRAAYEQYF. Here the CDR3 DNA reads TGTGCCAGCATAGGGAGGGCCGCGTACGAGCAGTACTTC.